This TCR beta chain was documented in a study of CD8+ T cells in alopecia areata. From alopecia areata patients, lesional scalp punch biopsies and peripheral blood were collected. Sequencing used cDNA as its template, made by extracting RNA and reverse transcribing it. TCRdb's copy holds only in-frame clones and misses some; the assay was immunoSEQ multiplex PCR. The data show more than 95,000 clones, less than 50% seen once. J was trimmed by 9 bases and V by 8 bases; bases with no gene match: 10. Germline loops: CDR1 MNHEY, CDR2 SMNVEV (reference sequence). The CDR3 has 14 residues. The sequence was collected from a human donor with alopecia areata. Sequencing input: CD4+ T cells sorted from blood. The J gene is TRBJ1-6, the V gene TRBV27, with 7 bases matching TRBD1. CDR3 loop: CASRRDRDTSPLHF. Written as DNA, the CDR3 is TGTGCCAGCCGGCGGGACAGAGACACTTCACCCCTCCACTTT.